The clone carrying this T cell receptor beta chain was detected ten times or more. This sample is drawn from a study of T cells in Graves' hyperthyroidism and ophthalmopathy. CDR3 length: 15 amino acids. Trimming stripped 6 bases from V and 2 bases from J, with 17 bases between. From germline, CDR1 is SNHLY and CDR2 FYNNEI. Template material for amplifying TCR beta CDR3 regions consisted of RNA transcripts. The study used the HTBI primer set for a first-round RT-PCR of the TCR CDR3. TCRdb called the multiplex PCR reads again in MiXCR, with one record for every CDR3 protein. The table includes about half a million distinct CDR3 sequences, around 20% detected once.

Source material: blood. The chain carries TRBV2 and TRBJ2-7; D might be TRBD1 (8 bases). This clonotype was obtained from a man aged 18 to 29 with Graves' hyperthyroidism. This CDR3 is CASSKRDRITYEQYF. CDR3 DNA sequence: TGTGCCAGCAGCAAGCGGGACAGGATCACCTACGAGCAGTACTTC. Drawing the rest from reference TRBV2 and TRBJ2-7, the complete variable domain is EPEVTQTPSHQVTQMGQEVILRCVPISNHLYFYWYRQILGQKVEFLVSFYNNEISEKSEIFDDQFSVERPDGSNFTLKIRSTKLEDSAMYFCASSKRDRITYEQYFGPGTRLTVT.